Detailed here is one T cell receptor beta chain. Its target is not known. Germline loops: CDR1 SNHLY, CDR2 FYNNEI. V was clipped by 4 bases and J by 6 bases, with 10 bases between them. The CDR3 has 13 amino acids. Data came from immunoSEQ multiplex PCR; TCRdb stores just in-frame clones and leaves some out. The repertoire consists of about 14,000 clones, with 55% to 60% occurring once and the leading ten covering more than 9.5%. These data belong to a study of radiation and T cells in renal cell carcinoma. Overall study results and limits: Tumor samples were small regions of approximately 1 g. Dominant CDR3 motifs occupied more repertoire in irradiated than control tumors.

As for treatment: treatment-naive control, cytoreductive nephrectomy. Treatment-naive patients without radiation supplied the control tumors at nephrectomy. Controls included several female and approximately twelve male donors, resected 2011 to 2014. This specimen was tumor tissue, taken from a patient whose treatment was nephrectomy without radiotherapy. The clonotype was recovered from a middle-aged man with renal cell carcinoma. The chain recombines TRBV2 with TRBJ2-1; TRBD2 might be the D (5 bases). Here the CDR3 DNA reads TGTGCCAGCAGTGGAGGGTTTGGCAATGAGCAGTTCTTC. It translates to CASSGGFGNEQFF.